This T cell receptor (beta chain) was documented in a study of blood T cell repertoires in COVID-19. Looking at the study overall: The cDNA or gDNA used as material had been derived from T cells, B-cell-depleted T cells, or PBMCs.

The CDR3 has 15 amino acids. In germline, CDR1 is MNHEY, CDR2 SMNVEV (reference sequence). The V gene lost 6 bases and the J gene lost 4 bases, with 19 bases spanning the gap. Those enrolled in Seattle joined during active infection and were followed longitudinally afterward. Original processing notes: The assay estimated nucleated cells by amplifying reference gene primers. The assay was immunoSEQ multiplex PCR, and TCRdb's table has in-frame clones only and misses some. Clone size and the V and J calls come from that table; the DNA yielded D and trimming. Found here are some 200,000 clones, roughly 84% of them singletons; the top ten hold roughly a sixth.

J is TRBJ2-7 and V is TRBV27; tentatively, D is TRBD2 (6 bases). The clonotype was recovered from a man aged 45-65 years with COVID-19, enrolled during active disease. The material sequenced was peripheral blood. This CDR3 is CASSTGLWGSYEQYF. The CDR3 DNA follows: TGTGCCAGCAGCACGGGACTCTGGGGATCTTACGAGCAGTACTTC.